Sequencing of this T cell receptor beta chain was carried out in a study of T cell responses to AZD1222 COVID-19 vaccine. The V and J ends lost 5 bases and 4 bases respectively, with 9 bases between them. CDR1 MNHEY and CDR2 SMNVEV come from the germline V gene (reference sequence). This CDR3 is built from 13 residues. TCRdb keeps only in-frame clones here, not all; method: immunoSEQ multiplex PCR. The sample carries 95,000 to 100,000 clones, about 88% recorded once. As concerns this clone: Its target is unknown.

The study's findings and limits: Donors in the cohort were predominantly white British and more often female, and clonal diversity was possibly underestimated. Once two AZD1222 doses were given, Spike-specific TCR breadth and depth went up. As reported, nearly half of all spike-specific TCRs target variant regions that are unmutated. The repertoires were collected only after the peak T cell response.

The sequence derives from an adult who received the AZD1222 COVID-19 vaccine. This sequence joins TRBV27 and TRBJ2-1; D gene ambiguous. The sequencing used peripheral blood, collected 28 days after the second AZD1222 dose. CDR3 region: CASSPANYNEQFF. The DNA for the CDR3 is TGTGCCAGCAGTCCGGCTAATTACAATGAGCAGTTCTTC.